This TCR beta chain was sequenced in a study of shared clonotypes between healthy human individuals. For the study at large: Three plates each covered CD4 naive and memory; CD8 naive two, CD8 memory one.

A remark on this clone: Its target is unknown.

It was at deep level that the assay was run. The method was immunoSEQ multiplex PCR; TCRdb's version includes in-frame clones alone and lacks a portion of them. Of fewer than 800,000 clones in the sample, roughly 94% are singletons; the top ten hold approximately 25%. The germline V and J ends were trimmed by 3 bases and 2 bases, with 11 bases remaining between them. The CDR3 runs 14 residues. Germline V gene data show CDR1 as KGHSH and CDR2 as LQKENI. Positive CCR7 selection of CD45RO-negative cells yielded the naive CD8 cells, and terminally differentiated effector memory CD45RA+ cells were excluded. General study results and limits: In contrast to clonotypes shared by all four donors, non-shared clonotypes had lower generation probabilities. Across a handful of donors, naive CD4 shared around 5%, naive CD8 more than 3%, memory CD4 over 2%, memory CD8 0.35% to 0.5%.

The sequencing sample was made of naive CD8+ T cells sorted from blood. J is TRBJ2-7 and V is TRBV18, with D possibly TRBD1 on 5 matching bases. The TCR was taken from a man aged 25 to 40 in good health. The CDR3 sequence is CASSPVGETYEQYF. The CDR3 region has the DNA TGTGCCAGCTCACCGGTAGGGGAAACCTACGAGCAGTACTTC.